Listed here are 18 T cell receptor beta chains from one sample, sequenced in a study of blood T cells in healthy people across ages. Together with a sample-barcoded 5' primer, a J-beta primer mix was included in a second PCR lasting about 6 to 11 cycles. MiXCR was run by TCRdb on the 5' RACE reads, yielding one entry per CDR3 protein. The sample includes 600,000 to 650,000 distinct CDR3 sequences, 58% of them seen just once. The sequencing input was blood. The receptor source for this set is a man between 60 and 70 years old in good health.

This chain connects TRBV4-1 to TRBJ2-4, with 11 positions matching TRBD2. The end of the DNA aligns better with TRBJ2-5, so the J call may be wrong. CDR1 and CDR2 (germline): MGHRA, YSYEKL. The CDR3 runs 17 residues. CDR3 bases: TGCGCCAGCAGCCTCATCCTAGCGGGGGGACACCAAGAGACCCAGTACTTC. Translated, it gives CASSLILAGGHQETQYF.

The gene calls are TRBV11-2 and TRBJ2-5; the match to TRBD1 covers 7 bases. Germline CDR1 reads SGHAT; CDR2 reads FQNNGV. The junction had 7 bases not matched to a gene; V was cut back by 4 bases and J by 5 bases. The CDR3 loop spans 14 amino acids. CDR3 sequence (DNA): TGTGCCAGCAGCTCCTACAGGGGTACCGAGACCCAGTACTTC. Translating gives CASSSYRGTETQYF.

This clonotype was recorded at least ten times. The chain uses TRBV19 and TRBJ2-5; 7 bases agree with TRBD1. Per the germline V gene, CDR1 is LNHDA and CDR2 is SQIVND (reference sequence). V gave up 5 bases and J gave up 1 base; unmatched junction bases: 22. The CDR3 runs to 20 residues. CDR3 sequence reads: CASSANPRFDDTGAQETQYF. Written as DNA, the CDR3 is TGTGCCAGTAGTGCAAATCCCCGCTTCGATGATACAGGGGCCCAAGAGACCCAGTACTTC.

The chain employs TRBV7-7 and TRBJ2-2, with D tentatively TRBD1 or TRBD2 (5 bases each). Germline V CDR1 and CDR2: SSHAT, FNYEAQ (reference sequence). The ends were cut back, 5 bases at V and 7 bases at J, with 14 bases in the middle. The CDR3 runs to 14 residues. CDR3 sequence (DNA): TGTGCCAGCAGCGGAACTAGGGGTGACGGGGAGCTGTTTTTT. Amino acids: CASSGTRGDGELFF.

The chain carries TRBV20-1 and TRBJ2-5; 7 bases fit TRBD1. Judging by the DNA end, TRBJ2-7 fits better; the J call may be wrong. There are 12 residues in the CDR3. Germline values: CDR1 DFQATT, CDR2 SNEGSKA (reference sequence). In DNA, the CDR3 is TGCAGTGCTAGAGCGACAGGGACCGAGCAGTACTTC. Protein: CSARATGTEQYF.

There are a few counts of this clonotype. This chain uses TRBV12-3 or TRBV12-4 with TRBJ1-4, with 9 bases matching TRBD1. The CDR3 is 13 residues long. With V trimmed by 5 bases and J by 7 bases, 2 bases remained unmatched. The CDR3 bases are TGTGCCAGCAGTCGACAGGGGGGTGAAAAACTGTTTTTT. As protein: CASSRQGGEKLFF.

This clonotype was found a few times. The rearrangement links TRBV7-2 to TRBJ2-2; TRBD2 agrees at 9 bases. The CDR3 spans 17 residues. The germline CDR1 and CDR2 sequences are SGHTA and FQGNSA. V trimming: 3 bases; J trimming: 1 base; junction bases outside the gene matches: 6. CDR3 DNA sequence: TGTGCCAGCAGCTTTCCTCGGACTAGCGAGAACACCGGGGAGCTGTTTTTT. It yields the protein CASSFPRTSENTGELFF.

This rearrangement joins TRBV4-1 to TRBJ2-1; tentatively, D is TRBD1 or TRBD2 (6 bases each). The V gene lost 0 bases and the J gene lost 0 bases, with 12 bases spanning the gap. Germline assignment: CDR1 MGHRA and CDR2 YSYEKL. The CDR3 is 17 residues long. CDR3 nucleotide sequence: TGCGCCAGCAGCCAAGATGGGGGGACACCCTCCTACAATGAGCAGTTCTTC. This codes for CASSQDGGTPSYNEQFF.

The chain has TRBV20-1 and TRBJ2-4; 11 bases are a match to TRBD2. The J call is in doubt because the DNA end fits TRBJ2-7 better. The CDR3 consists of 14 residues. Germline V gene data show CDR1 as DFQATT and CDR2 as SNEGSKA (reference sequence). The CDR3 coding sequence is TGCAGTGCTTCGACTAGCGGGATCCCTAACGAGCAGTACTTC. This codes for CSASTSGIPNEQYF.

The gene calls are TRBV7-9 and TRBJ2-7, with TRBD2 matching 11 bases. Germline-derived CDR1 and CDR2 are SEHNR and FQNEAQ (reference sequence). The CDR3 length is 17 residues. The V segment lost 6 bases and the J segment 0 bases; nucleotides outside the gene matches: 10. The chain's CDR3 is CASSSNGLAGVSYEQYF. CDR3 bases: TGTGCCAGCAGTTCTAATGGACTAGCGGGCGTCTCCTACGAGCAGTACTTC.

V and J are TRBV7-2 and TRBJ1-1; TRBD1 matches 8 bases. The germline CDR1 and CDR2 sequences are SGHTA and FQGNSA. V gave up 5 bases and J gave up 0 bases; unmatched junction bases: 5. The CDR3 covers 15 residues. The CDR3 nucleotides are TGTGCCAGCAGCCGGACAGGGAACATGAACACTGAAGCTTTCTTT. This translates into CASSRTGNMNTEAFF.

This clonotype was detected only a few times. The chain links TRBV7-2 to TRBJ2-5, with D uncertain. The germline V and J ends were trimmed by 1 base and 0 bases, with 12 bases remaining between them. Germline-derived CDR1 and CDR2 are SGHTA and FQGNSA. There are 16 residues in the CDR3. DNA of the CDR3: TGTGCCAGCAGCTTAGTTTCTGGGGTCGACCAAGAGACCCAGTACTTC. Protein product: CASSLVSGVDQETQYF.

This clonotype was found a few times. The chain employs TRBV6-5 and TRBJ2-5, with 8 nucleotides matching TRBD1. The CDR3 totals 15 residues. The V gene end was trimmed by 2 bases and the J gene end by 1 base; junction bases not matched to a gene: 3. CDR1 is MNHEY, CDR2 SVGAGI, per germline. Here the CDR3 DNA reads TGTGCCAGCAGTTACCTCGGGACAGGCCAAGAGACCCAGTACTTC. Residues: CASSYLGTGQETQYF.

This clonotype was seen just once. The chain carries TRBV6-5 and TRBJ2-1, with TRBD1 matching over 8 bases. The CDR3 has 15 amino acids. Trimming cost V 6 bases and J 6 bases; bases outside gene matches: 10. Germline V gives CDR1 MNHEY, CDR2 SVGAGI. The CDR3 protein is CASRTGTGGGNEQFF. The CDR3 nucleotides read TGTGCCAGCAGAACAGGGACAGGTGGAGGCAATGAGCAGTTCTTC.

This chain connects TRBV20-1 to TRBJ2-1; maybe TRBD2 (5 bases). From germline, CDR1 is DFQATT and CDR2 SNEGSKA (reference sequence). The CDR3 covers 15 residues. V was cut by 5 bases and J by 0 bases, with 14 bases left in between. Here the CDR3 DNA reads TGCAGTGCTGAACTAGGCCTAAGCTCCTACAATGAGCAGTTCTTC. Protein: CSAELGLSSYNEQFF.

The genes are TRBV3-1 and TRBJ2-7, with a weak D call TRBD1 (5 bases). The V end lost 11 bases, the J end lost 3 bases, and 14 bases lay between the germline ends. The CDR3 is 12 amino acids. The V gene's germline CDR1 is LGHDT and CDR2 YNNKEL (reference sequence). CDR3 in DNA: TGTGCCCCTTTTCAGGGCTTCTACGAGCAGTACTTC. Protein sequence: CAPFQGFYEQYF.

V usage is TRBV5-1 and J usage is TRBJ1-1; possibly TRBD1 for D (5 bases). The germline CDR1 and CDR2 sequences are SGHRS and YFSETQ. This CDR3 region has 15 residues. Trimming left V 6 bases short and J 7 bases short, with 22 bases between. The CDR3 loop is CASTWQVGRNDEAFF. As DNA, the CDR3 is TGCGCCAGCACTTGGCAAGTGGGGCGGAACGATGAAGCTTTCTTT.

In the case of this clonotype: The junction departs from germline at one end; a sequencing error may be responsible. This chain uses TRBV2 with TRBJ2-5; 8 bases agree with TRBD1. This CDR3 is built from 15 residues. Germline V gene lookup returns CDR1 SNHLY and CDR2 FYNNEI. The CDR3 DNA reads as TGTGCCAACAGTGAGAGGACAGGGAACTGGGAGACCCAGTACTTC. Amino acids: CANSERTGNWETQYF.